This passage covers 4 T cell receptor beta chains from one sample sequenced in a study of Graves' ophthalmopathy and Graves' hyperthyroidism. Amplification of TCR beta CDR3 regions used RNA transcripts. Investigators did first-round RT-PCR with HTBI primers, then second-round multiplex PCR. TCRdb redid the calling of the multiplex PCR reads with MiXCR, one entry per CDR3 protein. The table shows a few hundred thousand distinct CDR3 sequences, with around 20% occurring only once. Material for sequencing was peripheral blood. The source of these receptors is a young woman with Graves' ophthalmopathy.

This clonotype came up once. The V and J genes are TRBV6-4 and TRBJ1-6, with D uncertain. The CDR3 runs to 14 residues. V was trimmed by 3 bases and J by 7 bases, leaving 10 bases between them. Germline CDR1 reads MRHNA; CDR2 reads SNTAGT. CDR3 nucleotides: TGTGCCAGCAGTGAATCATGGGTCAATTCACCCCTCCACTTT. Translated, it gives CASSESWVNSPLHF.

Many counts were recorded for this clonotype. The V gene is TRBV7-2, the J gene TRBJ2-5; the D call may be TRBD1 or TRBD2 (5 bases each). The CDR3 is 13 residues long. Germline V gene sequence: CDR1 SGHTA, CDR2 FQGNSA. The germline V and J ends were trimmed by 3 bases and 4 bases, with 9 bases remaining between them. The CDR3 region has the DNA TGTGCCAGCAGCTTTTACGGGGCAGAGACCCAGTACTTC. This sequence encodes CASSFYGAETQYF.

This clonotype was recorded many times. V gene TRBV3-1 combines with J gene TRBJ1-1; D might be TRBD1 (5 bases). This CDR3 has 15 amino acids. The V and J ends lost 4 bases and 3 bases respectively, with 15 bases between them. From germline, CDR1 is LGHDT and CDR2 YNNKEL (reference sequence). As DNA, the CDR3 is TGTGCCAGCAGCCCCCTCAGAGGACAAGACACTGAAGCTTTCTTT. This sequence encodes CASSPLRGQDTEAFF.

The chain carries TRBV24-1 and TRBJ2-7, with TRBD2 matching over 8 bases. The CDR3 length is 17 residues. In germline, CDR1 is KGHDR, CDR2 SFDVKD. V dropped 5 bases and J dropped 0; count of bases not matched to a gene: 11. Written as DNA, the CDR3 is TGTGCCACCAGTGCCAGCGGGGGAAGGGACAACTCCTACGAGCAGTACTTC. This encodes CATSASGGRDNSYEQYF.